This T cell receptor (beta chain) was obtained from a study of blood T cell repertoires in COVID-19. About the research overall: PBMCs, B-cell-depleted T cells, or T cells were the source of the cDNA or gDNA that made up the material.

Ages ranged from roughly 18 to 100 years, with residence in around 24 US areas. Data came from immunoSEQ multiplex PCR; TCRdb stores just in-frame clones and leaves some out. Here the sample spans 310,000 or so clones, about 90% being singletons. CDR3 length: 16 residues. Trimming at V came to 3 bases and at J to 0 bases, leaving 5 bases not matched to a gene. Looked up from germline, CDR1 is SGHDN and CDR2 is FVKESK. This sequence was found in a woman aged 18-29 years with acute COVID-19. The chain couples TRBV14 to TRBJ1-5; 7 bases are shared with TRBD1. The sequenced sample was PBMCs or T cells enriched from blood (not recorded which). This CDR3 is CASSQGQSHSNQPQHF. The CDR3 nucleotides read TGTGCCAGCAGCCAGGGACAGAGCCATAGCAATCAGCCCCAGCATTTT.